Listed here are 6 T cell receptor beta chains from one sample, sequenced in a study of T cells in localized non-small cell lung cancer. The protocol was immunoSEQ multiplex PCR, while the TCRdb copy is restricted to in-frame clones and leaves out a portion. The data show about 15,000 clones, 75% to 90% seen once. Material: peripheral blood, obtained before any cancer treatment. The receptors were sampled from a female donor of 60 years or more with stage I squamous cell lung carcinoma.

As DNA, the CDR3 is TGCGCCAGCAGCCATTCAGGGTTCGGGAGCACAGATACGCAGTATTTT. This translates into CASSHSGFGSTDTQYF. The V gene is TRBV4-1, the J gene TRBJ2-3, with a weak D call TRBD1 (5 bases). Germline-derived CDR1 and CDR2 are MGHRA and YSYEKL. This CDR3 has 16 residues. Between the trimmed V and J ends, which lost 3 bases and 0 bases, there was a span of 13 bases.

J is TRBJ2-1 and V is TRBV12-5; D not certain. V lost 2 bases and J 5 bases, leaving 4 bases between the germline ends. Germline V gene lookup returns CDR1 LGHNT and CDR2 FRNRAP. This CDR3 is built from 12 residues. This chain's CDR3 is CASGLMDNEQFF. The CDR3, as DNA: TGTGCTAGTGGTTTGATGGACAATGAGCAGTTCTTC.

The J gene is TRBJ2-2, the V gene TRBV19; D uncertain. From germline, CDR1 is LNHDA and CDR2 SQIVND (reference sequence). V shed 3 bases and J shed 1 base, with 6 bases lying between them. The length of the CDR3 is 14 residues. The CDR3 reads CASSIPRNTGELFF. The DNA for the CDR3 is TGTGCCAGTAGTATCCCCAGGAACACCGGGGAGCTGTTTTTT. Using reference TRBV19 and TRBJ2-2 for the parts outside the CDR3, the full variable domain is DGGITQSPKYLFRKEGQNVTLSCEQNLNHDAMYWYRQDPGQGLRLIYYSQIVNDFQKGDIAEGYSVSREKKESFPLTVTSAQKNPTAFYLCASSIPRNTGELFFGEGSRLTVL.

The CDR3, as DNA: TGTGCCAGCAGCGGCCCGGGACTAGCGGGGGTTTATGAGCAGTTCTTC. Its protein is CASSGPGLAGVYEQFF. This chain connects TRBV7-2 to TRBJ2-1; 14 bases are a match to TRBD2. This CDR3 has 16 residues. V was clipped by 5 bases and J by 8 bases; unmatched bases: 8. Germline V lookup: CDR1 SGHTA, CDR2 FQGNSA.

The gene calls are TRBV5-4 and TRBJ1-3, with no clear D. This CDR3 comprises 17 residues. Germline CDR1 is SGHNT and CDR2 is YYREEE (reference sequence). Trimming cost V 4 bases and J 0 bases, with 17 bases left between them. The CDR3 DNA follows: TGTGCCAGCAGCCCGAGCGCCGGCGGAGGCTCTGGAAACACCATATATTTT. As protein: CASSPSAGGGSGNTIYF. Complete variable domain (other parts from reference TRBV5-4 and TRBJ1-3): ETGVTQSPTHLIKTRGQQVTLRCSSQSGHNTVSWYQQALGQGPQFIFQYYREEENGRGNFPPRFSGLQFPNYSSELNVNALELDDSALYLCASSPSAGGGSGNTIYFGEGSWLTVV.

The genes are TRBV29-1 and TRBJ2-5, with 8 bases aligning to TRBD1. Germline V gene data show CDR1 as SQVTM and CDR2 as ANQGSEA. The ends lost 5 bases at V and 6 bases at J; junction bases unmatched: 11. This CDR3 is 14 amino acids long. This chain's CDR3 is CSVRRTGMGKTQYF. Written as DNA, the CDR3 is TGCAGCGTTAGAAGGACAGGGATGGGAAAGACCCAGTACTTC.